Following are 19 T cell receptor beta chains from one sample sequenced in a study of cytomegalovirus exposure and HLA in healthy donors. Primers: 60 Vbeta forward and 13 Jbeta reverse. The table came from immunoSEQ multiplex PCR; TCRdb's copy has only in-frame clones and leaves some out. The sample includes around 130,000 clones, 70% to 80% of them seen just once. Sequenced sample: PBMCs. These TCRs come from an older woman in good health and CMV-seronegative.

J is TRBJ2-1 and V is TRBV5-1; 9 bases align to TRBD2. Germline CDR1 SGHRS, CDR2 YFSETQ. With V trimmed by 0 bases and J by 15 bases, 10 bases remained unmatched. The CDR3 has 14 residues. The CDR3 is CASSLASSGSLGFF. The CDR3 bases are TGCGCCAGCAGCTTGGCGAGTAGCGGGAGCCTTGGGTTCTTC. The full variable domain, with the rest looked up from reference TRBV5-1 and TRBJ2-1, is KAGVTQTPRYLIKTRGQQVTLSCSPISGHRSVSWYQQTPGQGLQFLFEYFSETQRNKGNFPGRFSGRQFSNSRSEMNVSTLELGDSALYLCASSLASSGSLGFFGPGTRLTVL.

This clone was detected only a few times. The chain couples TRBV28 to TRBJ1-3; D is ambiguous. The V gene lost 0 bases and the J gene lost 0 bases, with 3 bases spanning the gap. CDR1 is MDHEN, CDR2 SYDVKM, per germline. The CDR3 is 14 residues long. The CDR3 nucleotides read TGTGCCAGCAGTTTATGGAGCTCTGGAAACACCATATATTTT. Protein: CASSLWSSGNTIYF. Variable domain in full (rest from reference TRBV28 and TRBJ1-3): DVKVTQSSRYLVKRTGEKVFLECVQDMDHENMFWYRQDPGLGLRLIYFSYDVKMKEKGDIPEGYSVSREKKERFSLILESASTNQTSMYLCASSLWSSGNTIYFGEGSWLTVV.

This chain connects TRBV19 to TRBJ1-2; maybe TRBD1 (5 bases). The CDR3 totals 12 residues. Germline V lookup: CDR1 LNHDA, CDR2 SQIVND (reference sequence). With 11 bases removed from V and 7 bases from J, the gap between germline ends came to 17 bases. The CDR3, as DNA: TGTGCCGCCTTTGGTAAAACAGGTGGCTACACCTTC. Its protein is CAAFGKTGGYTF.

V gene TRBV7-9 combines with J gene TRBJ1-2, with TRBD1 as a possible D gene (5 bases). The V and J ends lost 1 base and 2 bases respectively, with 14 bases between them. The CDR3 contains 16 residues. CDR1 is SEHNR and CDR2 is FQNEAQ in the germline V gene (reference sequence). In DNA form, the CDR3 reads TGTGCCAGCAGCTTAGGGGGCCGGGGGGTAAACTATGGCTACACCTTC. It encodes CASSLGGRGVNYGYTF. The full variable domain, completed using reference TRBV7-9 and TRBJ1-2, is DTGVSQNPRHKITKRGQNVTFRCDPISEHNRLYWYRQTLGQGPEFLTYFQNEAQLEKSRLLSDRFSAERPKGSFSTLEIQRTEQGDSAMYLCASSLGGRGVNYGYTFGSGTRLTVV.

J is TRBJ1-1 and V is TRBV6-1; 7 bases line up with TRBD1. This CDR3 contains 12 residues. From germline, CDR1 is MNHNS and CDR2 SASEGT. V was clipped by 5 bases and J by 8 bases; unmatched bases: 5. CDR3 loop: CASSQGDREAFF. CDR3 nucleotide sequence: TGTGCCAGCAGTCAGGGGGATCGAGAAGCTTTCTTT.

V gene TRBV9 combines with J gene TRBJ1-5; D ambiguous. Trimming left V 0 bases short and J 6 bases short, with 10 bases between. This CDR3 has 14 amino acids. Per germline, CDR1 SGDLS and CDR2 YYNGEE. The CDR3 sequence is CASSVDGGFQPQHF. CDR3 DNA: TGTGCCAGCAGCGTAGATGGAGGGTTTCAGCCCCAGCATTTT.

CDR3 bases: TGTGCCAGCAATGAGGGGGACCACTATGGCTACACCTTC. Translated, it gives CASNEGDHYGYTF. This chain joins TRBV28 and TRBJ1-2; possibly TRBD1 for D (6 bases). This CDR3 spans 13 amino acids. Germline CDR1 MDHEN, CDR2 SYDVKM. The V end was cut by 7 bases, the J end by 3 bases, with 12 bases between.

Of note for this clone: A read error may account for a junction end that differs from germline. The chain links TRBV27 to TRBJ2-1; D unclear. Germline lookup yields CDR1 MNHEY and CDR2 SMNVEV (reference sequence). The CDR3 totals 12 residues. Written as DNA, the CDR3 is TGTGCCAGCGGTTTCGTATCGCGGATGCAGTTCTTC. Translating it yields CASGFVSRMQFF.

This chain links TRBV19 with TRBJ2-3; TRBD2 matches at 7 bases. The CDR3 runs to 15 residues. Germline V gene sequence: CDR1 LNHDA, CDR2 SQIVND (reference sequence). V shed 5 bases and J 3 bases; nucleotides not matched to a gene: 8. Here the CDR3 reads CASSQRGSLTDTQYF. CDR3 nucleotides: TGTGCCAGTAGTCAACGCGGGAGTCTGACAGATACGCAGTATTTT.

This chain connects TRBV19 to TRBJ1-2; TRBD1 might be the D (6 bases). Germline V gives CDR1 LNHDA, CDR2 SQIVND (reference sequence). The length of the CDR3 is 14 residues. V was cut by 7 bases and J by 0 bases, with 12 bases left in between. The CDR3 loop is CASMSQGSNYGYTF. The CDR3 DNA follows: TGTGCCAGTATGAGTCAGGGGTCTAACTATGGCTACACCTTC.

The chain combines TRBV10-1 with TRBJ1-3; weak D call: TRBD1 (6 bases). This CDR3 comprises 15 residues. V lost 3 bases and J lost 0, with 9 bases in between. Germline V lookup: CDR1 WNHNN, CDR2 SYGVQD (reference sequence). This chain's CDR3 is CASSDGTSSGNTIYF. The CDR3 DNA sequence: TGCGCCAGCAGTGACGGGACAAGCTCTGGAAACACCATATATTTT.

V and J are TRBV2 and TRBJ1-2; 12 bases align to TRBD1. Trimming cost V 4 bases and J 3 bases; bases outside gene matches: 12. The CDR3 extends over 18 amino acids. Germline-derived CDR1 and CDR2 are SNHLY and FYNNEI. CDR3 sequence (DNA): TGTGCCAGCAGTGTCTCGGGACAGGGGGCTTTTAGGGACTATGGCTACACCTTC. Translation: CASSVSGQGAFRDYGYTF.

The J gene is TRBJ1-3, the V gene TRBV30; 7 bases line up with TRBD1. The CDR3 loop spans 15 amino acids. With 1 base clipped from V and 1 base from J, the junction kept 4 bases outside the gene matches. Germline CDR1 is GTSNPN and CDR2 is SVGIG (reference sequence). The CDR3 DNA sequence: TGTGCCTGGAGTGGAGACAGGGAGTCTGGAAACACCATATATTTT. It specifies CAWSGDRESGNTIYF.

V usage is TRBV5-1 and J usage is TRBJ1-1; no clear D gene. Germline assignment: CDR1 SGHRS and CDR2 YFSETQ. Trimming removed 0 bases at V and 3 bases at J, with 6 bases between. This CDR3 has 13 amino acids. The CDR3 here is CASSLESDTEAFF. CDR3 bases: TGCGCCAGCAGCTTGGAATCGGACACTGAAGCTTTCTTT.

This rearrangement joins TRBV4-2 to TRBJ1-6; a weak D match, TRBD1 (5 bases). Trimming pared 0 bases from V and 5 bases from J, leaving 11 bases between. The germline gives CDR1 LGHNA, CDR2 YNFKEQ. The CDR3 length is 16 residues. CDR3 sequence: CASSQEPGQDNSPLHF. The CDR3 DNA is TGTGCCAGCAGCCAAGAACCAGGGCAGGATAATTCACCCCTCCACTTT.

The gene calls are TRBV29-1 and TRBJ2-1, with 9 bases fitting TRBD2. The CDR3 spans 16 residues. Germline loops: CDR1 SQVTM, CDR2 ANQGSEA. The trim removed 4 bases at V and 3 bases at J, leaving 10 bases unmatched. CDR3 region: CSVVTSGSGGYNEQFF. The DNA for the CDR3 is TGCAGCGTTGTGACTAGCGGCTCGGGGGGCTACAATGAGCAGTTCTTC.

V and J are TRBV9 and TRBJ1-1; 7 bases agree with TRBD1. Trimming at V came to 3 bases and at J to 0 bases, leaving 8 bases not matched to a gene. Germline V gene sequence: CDR1 SGDLS, CDR2 YYNGEE. This CDR3 spans 16 amino acids. CDR3 sequence: CASSGGQDLVNTEAFF. The DNA of the CDR3 is TGTGCCAGCAGCGGCGGACAGGATTTGGTGAACACTGAAGCTTTCTTT.

This chain uses TRBV6-5 with TRBJ1-3; a possible D gene is TRBD1 (6 bases). V was shortened by 6 bases and J by 3 bases, with 15 bases between the two germline ends. The germline CDR1 and CDR2 sequences are MNHEY and SVGAGI. This CDR3 has 15 residues. The CDR3 DNA is TGTGCCAGCAGGAGGAACAGGGTTGATGGAAACACCATATATTTT. It encodes CASRRNRVDGNTIYF.

The table lists this clone with a few counts. The V and J genes are TRBV4-1 and TRBJ1-4; D is unclear. Germline assignment: CDR1 MGHRA and CDR2 YSYEKL. The V gene lost 0 bases and the J gene lost 8 bases, with 13 bases spanning the gap. The CDR3 length is 15 residues. CDR3 DNA: TGCGCCAGCAGCCAAGAATACCCCCACCGGGAAAAACTGTTTTTT. Its translation is CASSQEYPHREKLFF.